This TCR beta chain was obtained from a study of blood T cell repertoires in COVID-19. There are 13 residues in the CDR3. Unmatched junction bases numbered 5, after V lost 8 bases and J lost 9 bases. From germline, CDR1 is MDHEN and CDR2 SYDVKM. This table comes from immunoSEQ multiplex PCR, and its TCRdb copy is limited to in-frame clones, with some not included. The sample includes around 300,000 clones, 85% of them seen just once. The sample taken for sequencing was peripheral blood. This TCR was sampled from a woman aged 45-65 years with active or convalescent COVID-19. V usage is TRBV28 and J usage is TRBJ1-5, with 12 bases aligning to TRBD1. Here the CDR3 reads CASGTGGALPQHF. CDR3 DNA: TGTGCCAGCGGGACAGGGGGCGCGCTGCCCCAGCATTTT.